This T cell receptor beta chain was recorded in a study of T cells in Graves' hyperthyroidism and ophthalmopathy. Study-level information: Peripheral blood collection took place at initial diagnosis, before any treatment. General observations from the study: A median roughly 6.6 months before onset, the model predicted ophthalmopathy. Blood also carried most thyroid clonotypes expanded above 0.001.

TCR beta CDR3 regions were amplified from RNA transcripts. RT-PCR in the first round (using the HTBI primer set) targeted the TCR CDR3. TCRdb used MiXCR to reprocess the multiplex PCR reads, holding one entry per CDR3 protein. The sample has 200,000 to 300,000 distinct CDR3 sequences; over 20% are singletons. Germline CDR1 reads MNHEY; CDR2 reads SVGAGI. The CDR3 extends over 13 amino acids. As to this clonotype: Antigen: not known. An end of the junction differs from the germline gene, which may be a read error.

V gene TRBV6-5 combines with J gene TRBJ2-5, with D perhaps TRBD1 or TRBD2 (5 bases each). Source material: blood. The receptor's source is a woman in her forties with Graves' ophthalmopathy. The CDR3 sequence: CASSNSGAKTQYF. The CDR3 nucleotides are TGTGCCAGCAGTAACTCCGGGGCAAAGACCCAGTACTTC.